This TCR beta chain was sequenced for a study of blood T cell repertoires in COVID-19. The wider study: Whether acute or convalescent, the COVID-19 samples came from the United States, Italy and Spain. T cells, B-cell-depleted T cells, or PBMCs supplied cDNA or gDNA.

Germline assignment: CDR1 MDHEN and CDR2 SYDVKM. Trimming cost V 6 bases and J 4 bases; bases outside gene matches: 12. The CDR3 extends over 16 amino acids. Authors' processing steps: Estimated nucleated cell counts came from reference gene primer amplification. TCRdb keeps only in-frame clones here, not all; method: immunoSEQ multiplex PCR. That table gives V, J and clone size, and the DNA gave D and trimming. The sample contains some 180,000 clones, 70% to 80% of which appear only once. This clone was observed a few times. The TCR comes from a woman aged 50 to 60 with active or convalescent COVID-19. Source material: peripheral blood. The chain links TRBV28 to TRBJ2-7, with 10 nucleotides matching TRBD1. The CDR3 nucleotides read TGTGCCAGCAGGATACTAAGTCCGGGACAGGGGTACGAGCAGTACTTC. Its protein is CASRILSPGQGYEQYF.